The 28 T cell receptor beta chains in this list originate from one sample, sequenced in a study of cytomegalovirus exposure and HLA in healthy donors. This PCR relied on a set of 60 Vbeta primers and 13 Jbeta primers. Method: immunoSEQ multiplex PCR; TCRdb's copy keeps in-frame clones and lacks some. The sample holds around 170,000 clones, around 80% seen once. The sample consisted of PBMCs. The origin of the receptors is a man aged 18-30 years in good health and CMV-seronegative.

V and J are TRBV7-9 and TRBJ1-2, with D possibly being TRBD1 (5 bases). Germline CDR1 and CDR2: SEHNR and FQNEAQ (reference sequence). This CDR3 has 15 amino acids. The V gene lost 3 bases and the J gene lost 0 bases, with 11 bases spanning the gap. The CDR3, as DNA: TGTGCCAGCAGCTTGGGGCAGCCTACTAACTATGGCTACACCTTC. It encodes CASSLGQPTNYGYTF.

The chain combines TRBV5-1 with TRBJ2-7; 15 positions agree with TRBD2. The junction had 2 bases not matched to a gene; V was cut back by 0 bases and J by 1 base. The germline V gene has CDR1 SGHRS and CDR2 YFSETQ. This CDR3 is 17 amino acids long. The CDR3 DNA reads TGCGCCAGCAGCTTGGGGGGGACTAGCGGGAGGTCCTACGAGCAGTACTTC. Its protein product is CASSLGGTSGRSYEQYF.

This clone was detected many times. The J gene is TRBJ1-1, the V gene TRBV4-3; D is possibly TRBD1 (5 bases). Germline CDR1 and CDR2: LGHNA and YSLEER. V shed 1 base and J shed 6 bases, with 15 bases lying between them. The CDR3 has 15 amino acids. In nucleotides, the CDR3 is TGCGCCAGCAGCCAAGCCCCGGGGGGGACTCCTGAAGCTTTCTTT. Encoded protein: CASSQAPGGTPEAFF.

Concerning this clone: Other DNA sequences within the sample encode an identical CDR3. The chain joins TRBV4-2 to TRBJ2-1, with 9 bases aligning to TRBD2. CDR1 and CDR2 from the germline V gene are LGHNA and YNFKEQ. This CDR3 region has 15 residues. V dropped 3 bases and J dropped 8; count of bases not matched to a gene: 8. This CDR3 reads CASSHLAGRSYEQFF. CDR3 DNA: TGTGCCAGCAGCCATCTAGCGGGGCGATCGTATGAGCAGTTCTTC.

J is TRBJ1-4 and V is TRBV2, with 9 positions matching TRBD1. The CDR3 is 15 residues long. V lost 5 bases and J lost 7; bases outside the gene matches: 8. Germline assignment: CDR1 SNHLY and CDR2 FYNNEI. The CDR3 is CASSPAGTGTEKLFF. The CDR3 nucleotides are TGTGCCAGCAGTCCAGCCGGGACAGGGACTGAAAAACTGTTTTTT.

V usage is TRBV7-9 and J usage is TRBJ2-5; perhaps TRBD1 as D (5 bases). The DNA end favors TRBJ2-7, so the J call may be wrong. The CDR3 is made up of 12 amino acids. CDR1 is SEHNR and CDR2 is FQNEAQ in the germline V gene (reference sequence). The CDR3 protein is CASSSGHDEQYF. The CDR3 DNA reads TGTGCCAGCAGCTCCGGACACGACGAGCAGTACTTC.

The chain links TRBV5-4 to TRBJ2-7; D perhaps matches TRBD2 (5 bases). Trimming removed 0 bases at V and 3 bases at J, with 10 bases between. The CDR3 has 14 residues. In germline, CDR1 is SGHNT, CDR2 YYREEE (reference sequence). For the CDR3, the DNA is TGTGCCAGCAGCTTGGGGCCGGGGAGCTACGAGCAGTACTTC. Translating gives CASSLGPGSYEQYF.

The J gene is TRBJ1-2, the V gene TRBV7-9; 11 bases agree with TRBD1. CDR1 SEHNR and CDR2 FQNEAQ come from the germline V gene (reference sequence). After removal of 5 bases from V and 8 bases from J, the junction contained 7 bases not matched to a gene. The CDR3 has 14 residues. CDR3 residues: CASSTRDRGEGYTF. CDR3 sequence (DNA): TGTGCCAGCAGCACTCGGGACAGGGGGGAAGGCTACACCTTC.

The V gene is TRBV21-1, the J gene TRBJ2-2; the listed D gene, TRBD2, was not tested against the DNA. TRBV21-1 is a pseudogene locus. This CDR3 has 13 amino acids. The DNA of the CDR3 is TGTGCCAGCAGGATGGGACTCGAGACGGAGCTGTTTTTT. Translated, it gives CASRMGLETELFF.

The rearrangement links TRBV5-6 to TRBJ2-2, with D uncertain. Germline CDR1 and CDR2: SGHDT and YYEEEE. Trimming cost V 3 bases and J 2 bases, with 17 bases left between them. This CDR3 has 17 residues. CDR3 in DNA: TGTGCCAGCAGCTGGGCAGCCCGAAACCTTAACACCGGGGAGCTGTTTTTT. It codes for CASSWAARNLNTGELFF.

A single count supports this clone. The rearrangement joins TRBV5-1 to TRBJ1-1; D is undetermined. V shed 0 bases and J shed 7 bases, with 10 bases lying between them. The CDR3 totals 13 residues. Germline V lookup: CDR1 SGHRS, CDR2 YFSETQ. In DNA, the CDR3 is TGCGCCAGCAGCTTGGCCGAGAGAGTTGAAGCTTTCTTT. This encodes CASSLAERVEAFF. The complete variable domain, with remaining parts taken from reference TRBV5-1 and TRBJ1-1, reads KAGVTQTPRYLIKTRGQQVTLSCSPISGHRSVSWYQQTPGQGLQFLFEYFSETQRNKGNFPGRFSGRQFSNSRSEMNVSTLELGDSALYLCASSLAERVEAFFGQGTRLTVV.

The genes are TRBV7-9 and TRBJ2-7; no clear D gene. Looked up from germline, CDR1 is SEHNR and CDR2 is FQNEAQ (reference sequence). The V end lost 8 bases, the J end lost 5 bases, and 19 bases lay between the germline ends. This CDR3 has 14 amino acids. The CDR3 reads CASCLGARFNEQYF. Here the CDR3 DNA reads TGTGCCAGCTGCCTAGGTGCTAGATTCAACGAGCAGTACTTC.

This sequence joins TRBV5-1 and TRBJ2-3; D uncertain. The germline V and J ends were trimmed by 1 base and 0 bases, with 9 bases remaining between them. CDR1 is SGHRS and CDR2 is YFSETQ in the germline V gene. The CDR3 length is 15 residues. CDR3 loop: CASSLNLISTDTQYF. The CDR3 DNA follows: TGCGCCAGCAGCTTGAATCTAATTAGCACAGATACGCAGTATTTT.

The chain carries TRBV30 and TRBJ1-1; TRBD1 is a possible D gene (5 bases). CDR1 GTSNPN and CDR2 SVGIG come from the germline V gene (reference sequence). V was pared by 0 bases and J by 0 bases, with 8 bases between. This CDR3 comprises 14 residues. DNA for the CDR3: TGTGCCTGGAGTGTACGGGGGGTGAACACTGAAGCTTTCTTT. Protein product: CAWSVRGVNTEAFF. The full variable domain, with the rest looked up from reference TRBV30 and TRBJ1-1, is SQTIHQWPATLVQPVGSPLSLECTVEGTSNPNLYWYRQAAGRGLQLLFYSVGIGQISSEVPQNLSASRPQDRQFILSSKKLLLSDSGFYLCAWSVRGVNTEAFFGQGTRLTVV.

In the case of this clone: Distinct nucleotide sequences in the sample also encode this CDR3. The rearrangement joins TRBV30 to TRBJ1-2; D is ambiguous. The CDR3 is 12 amino acids. Per the germline V gene, CDR1 is GTSNPN and CDR2 is SVGIG (reference sequence). V gave up 4 bases and J gave up 6 bases, with 12 bases separating them. The DNA for the CDR3 is TGTGCCTGGACGTACAGTGGAAATGGCTACACCTTC. Protein sequence: CAWTYSGNGYTF.

V and J are TRBV6-1 and TRBJ2-5, with 11 nucleotides matching TRBD2. This CDR3 spans 15 amino acids. The junction had 8 bases not matched to a gene; V was cut back by 6 bases and J by 5 bases. From germline, CDR1 is MNHNS and CDR2 SASEGT. In nucleotides, the CDR3 is TGTGCCAGCAGACAACTAGCGGGGGCGCTTGAGACCCAGTACTTC. This gives the protein CASRQLAGALETQYF.

The chain employs TRBV18 and TRBJ2-7, with D tentatively TRBD1 (5 bases). In germline, CDR1 is KGHSH, CDR2 LQKENI. The CDR3 extends over 16 amino acids. The V gene lost 3 bases and the J gene lost 3 bases, with 18 bases spanning the gap. The CDR3 spells CASSPGARATNYEQYF. The CDR3 DNA is TGTGCCAGCTCACCGGGCGCCAGGGCAACAAACTACGAGCAGTACTTC. Full variable domain (rest looked up from reference TRBV18 and TRBJ2-7): NAGVMQNPRHLVRRRGQEARLRCSPMKGHSHVYWYRQLPEEGLKFMVYLQKENIIDESGMPKERFSAEFPKEGPSILRIQQVVRGDSAAYFCASSPGARATNYEQYFGPGTRLTVT.

V is TRBV27 and J is TRBJ1-3; D remains ambiguous. The V gene lost 4 bases and the J gene lost 4 bases, with 2 bases spanning the gap. From germline, CDR1 is MNHEY and CDR2 SMNVEV (reference sequence). The CDR3 has 11 amino acids. CDR3: CASSSGNTIYF. The CDR3 region has the DNA TGTGCCAGCAGTTCAGGAAACACCATATATTTT.

To note about this clone: Other DNA sequences in the sample encode the same CDR3. V gene TRBV4-2 combines with J gene TRBJ1-5; perhaps TRBD1 as D (5 bases). V was pared by 4 bases and J by 2 bases, with 15 bases between. This CDR3 is 16 amino acids long. CDR1 LGHNA and CDR2 YNFKEQ come from the germline V gene. In nucleotides, the CDR3 is TGTGCCAGCAGCCCGGTCGGTACAGGTGGCAATCAGCCCCAGCATTTT. Translated: CASSPVGTGGNQPQHF.

The chain has TRBV5-1 and TRBJ2-7; 8 positions match TRBD1. With V trimmed by 2 bases and J by 6 bases, 7 bases remained unmatched. CDR3 size: 14 residues. Germline V gene lookup returns CDR1 SGHRS and CDR2 YFSETQ. This CDR3 is CASSLIRGQGEQYF. The CDR3 DNA sequence: TGCGCCAGCAGCTTAATCAGAGGACAGGGCGAGCAGTACTTC.

In its sample, this clone was seen a few times. The rearrangement uses TRBV30 and TRBJ1-2; 8 nucleotides match TRBD1. V lost 2 bases, J lost 3 bases, and 26 bases stayed unmatched. The CDR3 loop spans 21 amino acids. From germline, CDR1 is GTSNPN and CDR2 SVGIG (reference sequence). The CDR3, as DNA: TGTGCCTGGAGTCAAAGGGGATATGGACAGGGAGGAATTAGGACTGACTATGGCTACACCTTC. Translated: CAWSQRGYGQGGIRTDYGYTF.

The chain links TRBV6-5 to TRBJ1-1, with a tentative D call TRBD1 (6 bases). The CDR3 runs 15 residues. Trimming stripped 2 bases from V and 4 bases from J, with 14 bases between. Germline values: CDR1 MNHEY, CDR2 SVGAGI. CDR3 residues: CASSYKDQGSTEAFF. The CDR3 coding sequence is TGTGCCAGCAGTTACAAGGACCAGGGGAGCACTGAAGCTTTCTTT.

This rearrangement joins TRBV6-1 to TRBJ2-7, with D perhaps matching TRBD2 (5 bases). Germline V gene data show CDR1 as MNHNS and CDR2 as SASEGT. Trimming stripped 4 bases from V and 5 bases from J, with 6 bases between. The CDR3 loop spans 11 amino acids. CDR3: CASSVEDEQYF. Here the CDR3 DNA reads TGTGCCAGCAGTGTGGAGGACGAGCAGTACTTC.

The chain is built from TRBV30 and TRBJ2-7, with D possibly being TRBD1 (5 bases). Germline-derived CDR1 and CDR2 are GTSNPN and SVGIG (reference sequence). Trimming took off 4 bases at V and 6 bases at J, with 13 bases between the two ends. The CDR3 is 12 amino acids. The CDR3 nucleotides read TGTGCCTGGACGGACAAGGTATCCGAGCAGTACTTC. It yields the protein CAWTDKVSEQYF.

The chain combines TRBV6-5 with TRBJ2-7, with 10 bases fitting TRBD1. Germline trimming cut 3 bases from V and 2 bases from J; bases unmatched to any gene: 7. Germline V lookup: CDR1 MNHEY, CDR2 SVGAGI. CDR3 length: 16 residues. DNA for the CDR3: TGTGCCAGCAGTTATGGGACCGGGACAGGGGCCTACGAGCAGTACTTC. It translates to CASSYGTGTGAYEQYF.

This clone has only one observation. The chain links TRBV30 to TRBJ2-1; TRBD2 aligns across 8 bases. This CDR3 region has 14 residues. From germline, CDR1 is GTSNPN and CDR2 SVGIG (reference sequence). Losses at the gene ends were 6 bases for V and 4 bases for J; bases not matched to a gene: 8. The CDR3 here is CACPSGGLYNEQFF. In nucleotides, the CDR3 is TGTGCCTGTCCCTCGGGGGGGCTTTACAATGAGCAGTTCTTC.

For the CDR3, the DNA is TGTGCCTGGAGTGGGATCCTAAACAGGGACTATGGCTACACCTTC. Amino acid sequence: CAWSGILNRDYGYTF. V usage is TRBV30 and J usage is TRBJ1-2, with D perhaps matching TRBD1 (6 bases). CDR1 is GTSNPN, CDR2 SVGIG, per germline (reference sequence). This CDR3 has 15 residues. The V end lost 1 base, the J end lost 3 bases, and 15 bases lay between the germline ends.

The J gene is TRBJ1-5, the V gene TRBV6-1; TRBD1 agrees at 7 bases. The CDR3 length is 14 residues. V shed 7 bases, J shed 4 bases, and the junction held 7 bases outside the gene matches. CDR1 MNHNS and CDR2 SASEGT come from the germline V gene. The CDR3 reads CASIRDSRNQPQHF. CDR3 sequence (DNA): TGTGCCAGCATTAGGGACAGCCGTAATCAGCCCCAGCATTTT.